Presented here are 19 T cell receptor beta chains from one specimen sequenced in a study of technical replicates of blood from several donors. The data were produced by immunoSEQ multiplex PCR, yet TCRdb's version contains in-frame clones alone and is incomplete. The data contain tens of thousands of clones, roughly 90% of them singletons. Sample: PBMCs. All receptors come from a human donor in good health. Some clones in this sample may be carry-over from other donors' samples.

The genes are TRBV25-1 and TRBJ2-1; D is possibly TRBD2 (5 bases). This CDR3 has 13 residues. The V gene lost 6 bases and the J gene lost 3 bases, with 9 bases spanning the gap. Germline lookup yields CDR1 MGHDK and CDR2 SYGVNS. CDR3 amino acids: CASRNRDYNEQFF. The CDR3 DNA follows: TGTGCCAGCAGAAACCGGGACTACAATGAGCAGTTCTTC.

The chain links TRBV5-1 to TRBJ2-1; 13 nucleotides match TRBD2. The V gene end was trimmed by 4 bases and the J gene end by 3 bases; junction bases not matched to a gene: 7. Germline loops: CDR1 SGHRS, CDR2 YFSETQ. The length of the CDR3 is 17 residues. The CDR3 loop is CASSPGTSGVFYNEQFF. CDR3 nucleotide sequence: TGCGCCAGCAGCCCTGGGACTAGCGGGGTATTCTACAATGAGCAGTTCTTC. The entire variable domain, with the rest obtained from reference TRBV5-1 and TRBJ2-1, is as follows: KAGVTQTPRYLIKTRGQQVTLSCSPISGHRSVSWYQQTPGQGLQFLFEYFSETQRNKGNFPGRFSGRQFSNSRSEMNVSTLELGDSALYLCASSPGTSGVFYNEQFFGPGTRLTVL.

The V call is TRBV5-1, the J call TRBJ2-2, with D possibly matching TRBD1 (7 bases). Trimming stripped 0 bases from V and 4 bases from J, with 13 bases between. CDR3 size: 16 residues. Germline lookup yields CDR1 SGHRS and CDR2 YFSETQ. CDR3 region: CASSLVAGGGTGELFF. The CDR3 bases are TGCGCCAGCAGCTTGGTAGCAGGGGGAGGCACCGGGGAGCTGTTTTTT.

V is TRBV4-3 and J is TRBJ2-2, with no clear D. Trimming removed 6 bases at V and 3 bases at J, with 11 bases between. The germline V gene encodes CDR1 LGHNA and CDR2 YSLEER. There are 14 residues in the CDR3. The CDR3 region is CASSHQDDTGELFF. CDR3 nucleotide sequence: TGCGCCAGCAGTCATCAGGATGACACCGGGGAGCTGTTTTTT.

The chain's CDR3 is CATGGLAGEISYEQYF. CDR3 nucleotides: TGTGCCACAGGGGGACTAGCGGGGGAGATCTCCTACGAGCAGTACTTC. The chain joins TRBV7-3 to TRBJ2-7; 14 bases match TRBD2. V lost 10 bases, J lost 0 bases, and 8 bases stayed unmatched. CDR1 is SGHTA and CDR2 is FQGTGA in the germline V gene. The CDR3 is 16 residues long.

This chain links TRBV6-1 with TRBJ1-1; TRBD1 aligns across 7 bases. With V trimmed by 8 bases and J by 6 bases, 6 bases remained unmatched. CDR3 length: 12 amino acids. CDR1 MNHNS and CDR2 SASEGT come from the germline V gene. CDR3 DNA: TGTGCCAGCCAACAGGGGATAGCTGAAGCTTTCTTT. Protein: CASQQGIAEAFF.

The V gene is TRBV2, the J gene TRBJ1-1; D is uncertain. The CDR3 has 13 amino acids. The germline V and J ends were trimmed by 5 bases and 5 bases, with 12 bases remaining between them. CDR1 is SNHLY and CDR2 is FYNNEI in the germline V gene. CDR3 in amino acids: CASSQRERTEAFF. The CDR3 DNA reads TGTGCCAGCAGTCAAAGGGAGAGGACTGAAGCTTTCTTT.

The chain couples TRBV10-1 to TRBJ2-6; D is perhaps TRBD1 (5 bases). CDR1 is WNHNN and CDR2 is SYGVQD in the germline V gene (reference sequence). CDR3 size: 16 residues. Trimming pared 7 bases from V and 3 bases from J, leaving 16 bases between. The CDR3 is CASIKGPLGGANVLTF. The CDR3 DNA reads as TGCGCCAGCATTAAGGGGCCCTTGGGTGGGGCCAACGTCCTGACTTTC.

The chain is built from TRBV6-1 and TRBJ2-5; 11 positions agree with TRBD2. The CDR3 covers 15 residues. Germline trimming cut 3 bases from V and 7 bases from J; bases unmatched to any gene: 7. Germline V gene data show CDR1 as MNHNS and CDR2 as SASEGT. This CDR3 is CASSDMTSGEGTQYF. CDR3 in DNA: TGTGCCAGCAGTGATATGACTAGCGGGGAGGGGACCCAGTACTTC.

CDR3 coding DNA: TGTGCCAGCAGCTCGCAGGGAGGGACTCAGCCCCAGCATTTT. Its protein is CASSSQGGTQPQHF. The chain has TRBV5-4 and TRBJ1-5, with a tentative D call TRBD1 (5 bases). The V gene's germline CDR1 is SGHNT and CDR2 YYREEE (reference sequence). V was pared by 3 bases and J by 6 bases, with 13 bases between. The CDR3 extends over 14 amino acids.

The chain couples TRBV6-1 to TRBJ2-5; no reliable D call. Germline loops: CDR1 MNHNS, CDR2 SASEGT. V was clipped by 6 bases and J by 2 bases, with 4 bases between them. This CDR3 comprises 11 residues. This CDR3 is CASSKQETQYF. In DNA, the CDR3 is TGTGCCAGCAGCAAACAAGAGACCCAGTACTTC.

CDR3: CASKLLATGYEQYF. The CDR3 bases are TGTGCCAGCAAGCTACTTGCGACAGGCTACGAGCAGTACTTC. The genes are TRBV6-1 and TRBJ2-7, with a tentative D call TRBD1 (6 bases). Trimming cost V 7 bases and J 3 bases, with 16 bases left between them. CDR1 and CDR2 from the germline V gene are MNHNS and SASEGT. The CDR3 runs 14 residues.

This clone came up once. J is TRBJ1-6 and V is TRBV7-3; weak D call: TRBD1 (6 bases). The CDR3 length is 13 residues. Germline V CDR1 and CDR2: SGHTA, FQGTGA. Trimming removed 4 bases from V and 7 bases from J, with 8 bases in between. CDR3 DNA: TGTGCCAGCAGCTCAAGGGGGAATTCACCCCTCCACTTT. It codes for CASSSRGNSPLHF.

The chain recombines TRBV7-2 with TRBJ2-7; D is uncertain. Germline assignment: CDR1 SGHTA and CDR2 FQGNSA. The V gene lost 2 bases and the J gene lost 3 bases, with 14 bases spanning the gap. The CDR3 sequence is 15 residues long. Here the CDR3 reads CASSLFSLPGYEQYF. In DNA, the CDR3 is TGTGCCAGCAGCTTATTTTCCCTCCCCGGCTACGAGCAGTACTTC.

The chain has TRBV9 and TRBJ2-2; tentatively, D is TRBD2 (6 bases). Germline values: CDR1 SGDLS, CDR2 YYNGEE. The CDR3 covers 15 residues. V lost 4 bases and J lost 1, with 11 bases in between. The CDR3 is CASSPRLGNTGELFF. The CDR3 DNA reads as TGTGCCAGCAGCCCCCGACTAGGGAACACCGGGGAGCTGTTTTTT.

A single count supports this clone. The rearrangement uses TRBV5-1 and TRBJ2-7; 7 bases are a match to TRBD2. CDR3 length: 14 amino acids. In germline, CDR1 is SGHRS, CDR2 YFSETQ. V lost 4 bases and J lost 1; bases outside the gene matches: 5. The CDR3 sequence is CASSPGGGSYEQYF. CDR3 nucleotide sequence: TGCGCCAGCAGCCCTGGGGGGGGTTCCTACGAGCAGTACTTC.

The gene calls are TRBV12-5 and TRBJ2-1; TRBD2 is a possible D gene (6 bases). V gave up 6 bases and J gave up 5 bases, with 23 bases separating them. Germline V gene data show CDR1 as LGHNT and CDR2 as FRNRAP. This CDR3 comprises 17 residues. CDR3: CASGQPRGREWDNEQFF. The CDR3 bases are TGTGCTAGTGGCCAGCCGAGGGGTCGGGAGTGGGACAATGAGCAGTTCTTC.

This chain joins TRBV6-6 and TRBJ2-7, with TRBD2 as a possible D gene (5 bases). The CDR3 is made up of 12 amino acids. The germline V gene encodes CDR1 MNHNY and CDR2 SVGAGI (reference sequence). The ends were cut back, 2 bases at V and 4 bases at J, with 6 bases in the middle. The CDR3 coding sequence is TGTGCCAGCAGTTACGAGGGTTACGAGCAGTACTTC. As protein: CASSYEGYEQYF.

The genes are TRBV7-2 and TRBJ1-2; no clear D. Germline V gene sequence: CDR1 SGHTA, CDR2 FQGNSA. V dropped 4 bases and J dropped 8 bases, with 8 bases sitting between them. This CDR3 contains 11 residues. As DNA, the CDR3 is TGTGCCAGCAGCTCGACATTAGGCTACACCTTC. Its protein product is CASSSTLGYTF.